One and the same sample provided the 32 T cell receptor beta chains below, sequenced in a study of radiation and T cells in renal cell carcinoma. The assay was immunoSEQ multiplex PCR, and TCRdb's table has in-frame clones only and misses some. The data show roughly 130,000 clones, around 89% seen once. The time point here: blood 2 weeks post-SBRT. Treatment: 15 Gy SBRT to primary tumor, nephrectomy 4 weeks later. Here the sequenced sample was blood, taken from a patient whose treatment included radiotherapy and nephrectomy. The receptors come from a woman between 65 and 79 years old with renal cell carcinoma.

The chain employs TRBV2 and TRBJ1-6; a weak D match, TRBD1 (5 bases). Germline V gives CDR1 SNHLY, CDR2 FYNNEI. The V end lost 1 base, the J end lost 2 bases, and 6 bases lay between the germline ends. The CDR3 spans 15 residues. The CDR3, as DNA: TGTGCCAGCAGTGAAGGGGGGACCTATAATTCACCCCTCCACTTT. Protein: CASSEGGTYNSPLHF.

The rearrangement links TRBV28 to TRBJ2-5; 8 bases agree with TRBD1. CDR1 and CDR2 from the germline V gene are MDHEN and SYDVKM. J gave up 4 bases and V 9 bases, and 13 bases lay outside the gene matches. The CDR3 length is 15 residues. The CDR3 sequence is CASSPPSGTGETQYF. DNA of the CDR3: TGTGCCAGTTCTCCCCCCTCCGGGACAGGAGAGACCCAGTACTTC.

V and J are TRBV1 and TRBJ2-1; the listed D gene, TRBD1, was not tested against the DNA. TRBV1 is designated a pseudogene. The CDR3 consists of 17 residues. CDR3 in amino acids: CTSSQDMGRQGHNEQFF. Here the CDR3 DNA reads TGCACCAGCAGCCAAGACATGGGGAGACAGGGACACAATGAGCAGTTCTTC.

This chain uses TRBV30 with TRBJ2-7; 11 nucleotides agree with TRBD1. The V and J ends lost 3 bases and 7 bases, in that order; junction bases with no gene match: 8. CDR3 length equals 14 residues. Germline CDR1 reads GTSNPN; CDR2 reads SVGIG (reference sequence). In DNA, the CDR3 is TGTGCCTGGAGGGCGGGACAGGGGGGGCGAGAGCAGTACTTC. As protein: CAWRAGQGGREQYF.

As DNA, the CDR3 is TGTGCCAGCAGCGTAAACCCTGGAAACACCATATATTTT. This translates into CASSVNPGNTIYF. The chain is built from TRBV28 and TRBJ1-3; unclear D gene. This CDR3 has 13 amino acids. Trimming cost V 6 bases and J 2 bases, with 8 bases left between them. CDR1 and CDR2 (germline): MDHEN, SYDVKM.

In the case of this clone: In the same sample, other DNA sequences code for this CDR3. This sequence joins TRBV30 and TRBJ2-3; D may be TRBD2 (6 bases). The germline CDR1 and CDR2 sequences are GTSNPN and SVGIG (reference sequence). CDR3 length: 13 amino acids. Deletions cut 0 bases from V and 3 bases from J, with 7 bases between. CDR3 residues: CAWSVRGTDTQYF. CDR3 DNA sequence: TGTGCCTGGAGTGTACGGGGGACAGATACGCAGTATTTT.

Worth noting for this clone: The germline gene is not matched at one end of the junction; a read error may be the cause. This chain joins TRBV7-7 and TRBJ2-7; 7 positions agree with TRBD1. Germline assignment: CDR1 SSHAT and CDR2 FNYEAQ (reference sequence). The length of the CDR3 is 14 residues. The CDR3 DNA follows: TGTGCTAGCAGCCCAACAGGGGAACCCTACGAGCAGTACTTC. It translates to CASSPTGEPYEQYF. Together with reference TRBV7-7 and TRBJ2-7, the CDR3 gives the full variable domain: GAGVSQSPRYKVTKRGQDVTLRCDPISSHATLYWYQQALGQGPEFLTYFNYEAQPDKSGLPSDRFSAERPEGSISTLTIQRTEQRDSAMYRCASSPTGEPYEQYFGPGTRLTVT.

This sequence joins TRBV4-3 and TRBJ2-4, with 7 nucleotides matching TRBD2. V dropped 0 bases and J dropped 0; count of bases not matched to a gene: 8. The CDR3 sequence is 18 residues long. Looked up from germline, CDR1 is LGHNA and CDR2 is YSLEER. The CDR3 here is CASSQDGRGVLAKNIQYF. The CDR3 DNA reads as TGCGCCAGCAGCCAAGATGGGAGGGGCGTACTAGCCAAAAACATTCAGTACTTC.

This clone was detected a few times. The DNA of the CDR3 is TGCGCCAGCAGCGTAGATACAGGGGGCAATCAGCCCCAGCATTTT. Its translation is CASSVDTGGNQPQHF. The gene calls are TRBV5-1 and TRBJ1-5, with TRBD1 identical over 7 bases. CDR1 is SGHRS, CDR2 YFSETQ, per germline. CDR3 length: 15 amino acids. V was pared by 4 bases and J by 2 bases, with 6 bases of the junction left unmatched.

CDR3 in DNA: TGTGCCAGCAGTGAATCGGCCTATAATTCACCCCTCCACTTT. Its translation is CASSESAYNSPLHF. This chain uses TRBV6-1 with TRBJ1-6; no firm D call. The germline V gene encodes CDR1 MNHNS and CDR2 SASEGT. Trimming removed 2 bases at V and 2 bases at J, with 4 bases between. This CDR3 is built from 14 residues.

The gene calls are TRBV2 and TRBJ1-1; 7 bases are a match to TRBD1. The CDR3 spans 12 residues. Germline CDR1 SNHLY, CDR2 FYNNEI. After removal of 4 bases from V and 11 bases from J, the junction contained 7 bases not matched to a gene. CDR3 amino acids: CASSASTGIAFF. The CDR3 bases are TGTGCCAGCAGTGCCTCGACAGGGATTGCTTTCTTT.

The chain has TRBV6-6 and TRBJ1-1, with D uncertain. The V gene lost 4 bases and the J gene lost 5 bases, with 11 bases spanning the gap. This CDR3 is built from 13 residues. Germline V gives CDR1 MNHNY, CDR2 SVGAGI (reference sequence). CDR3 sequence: CASSSIGGTEAFF. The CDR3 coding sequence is TGTGCCAGCAGTTCGATTGGAGGGACTGAAGCTTTCTTT.

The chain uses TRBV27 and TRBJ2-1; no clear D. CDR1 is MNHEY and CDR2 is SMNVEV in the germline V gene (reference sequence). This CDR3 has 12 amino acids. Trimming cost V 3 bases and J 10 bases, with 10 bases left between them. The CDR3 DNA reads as TGTGCCAGCAGTTTTAGTGGCAACGAGCAGTTCTTC. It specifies CASSFSGNEQFF.

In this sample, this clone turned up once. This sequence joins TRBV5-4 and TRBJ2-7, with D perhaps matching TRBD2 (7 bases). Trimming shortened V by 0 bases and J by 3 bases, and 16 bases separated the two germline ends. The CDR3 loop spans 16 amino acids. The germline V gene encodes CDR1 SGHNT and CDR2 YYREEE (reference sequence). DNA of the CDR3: TGTGCCAGCAGCTTGGGTAGGGGGGGAGAAGGCTACGAGCAGTACTTC. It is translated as CASSLGRGGEGYEQYF.

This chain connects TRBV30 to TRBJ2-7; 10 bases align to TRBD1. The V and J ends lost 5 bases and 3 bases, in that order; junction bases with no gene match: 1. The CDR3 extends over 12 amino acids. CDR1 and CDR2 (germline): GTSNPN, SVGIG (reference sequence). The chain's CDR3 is CAWGQGGYEQYF. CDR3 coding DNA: TGTGCCTGGGGACAGGGGGGCTACGAGCAGTACTTC.

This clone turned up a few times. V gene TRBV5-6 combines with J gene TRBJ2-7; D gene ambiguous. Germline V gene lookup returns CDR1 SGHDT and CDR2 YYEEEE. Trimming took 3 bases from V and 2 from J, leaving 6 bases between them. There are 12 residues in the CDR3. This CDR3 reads CASSSSTYEQYF. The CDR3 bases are TGTGCCAGCAGCTCATCGACCTACGAGCAGTACTTC.

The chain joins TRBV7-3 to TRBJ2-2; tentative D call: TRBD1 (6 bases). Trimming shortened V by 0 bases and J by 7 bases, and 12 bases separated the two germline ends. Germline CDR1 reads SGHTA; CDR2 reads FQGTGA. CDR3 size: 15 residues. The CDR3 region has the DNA TGTGCCAGCAGCTTAACGGTCAGGGGAGACGGGGAGCTGTTTTTT. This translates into CASSLTVRGDGELFF.

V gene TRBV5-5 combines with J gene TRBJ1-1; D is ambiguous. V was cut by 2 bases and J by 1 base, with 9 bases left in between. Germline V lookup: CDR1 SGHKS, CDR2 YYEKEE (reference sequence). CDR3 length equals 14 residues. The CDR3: CASSLEGKNTEAFF. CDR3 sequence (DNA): TGTGCCAGCAGCTTAGAAGGGAAGAACACTGAAGCTTTCTTT.

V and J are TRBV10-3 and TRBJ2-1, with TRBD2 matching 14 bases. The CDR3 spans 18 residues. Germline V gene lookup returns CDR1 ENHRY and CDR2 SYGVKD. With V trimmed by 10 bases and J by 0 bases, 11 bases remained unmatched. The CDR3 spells CATAGATSGGASYNEQFF. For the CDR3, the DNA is TGTGCCACCGCCGGGGCGACTAGCGGGGGGGCCTCCTACAATGAGCAGTTCTTC.

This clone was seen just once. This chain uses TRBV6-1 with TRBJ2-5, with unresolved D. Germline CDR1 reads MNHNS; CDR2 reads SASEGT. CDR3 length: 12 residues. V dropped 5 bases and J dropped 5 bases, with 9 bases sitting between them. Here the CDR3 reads CASSPRWETQYF. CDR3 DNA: TGTGCCAGCAGTCCTAGATGGGAGACCCAGTACTTC.

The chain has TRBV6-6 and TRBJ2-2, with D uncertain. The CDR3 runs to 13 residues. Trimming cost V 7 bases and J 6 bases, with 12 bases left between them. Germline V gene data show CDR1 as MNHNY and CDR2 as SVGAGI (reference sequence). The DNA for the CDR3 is TGTGCCAGCACCGGCCCGGGTCCCGGGGAGCTGTTTTTT. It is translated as CASTGPGPGELFF.

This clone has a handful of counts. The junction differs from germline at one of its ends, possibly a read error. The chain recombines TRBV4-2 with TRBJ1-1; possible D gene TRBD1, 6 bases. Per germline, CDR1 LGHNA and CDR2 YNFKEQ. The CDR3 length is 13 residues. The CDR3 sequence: CASSQDRAGHQDF. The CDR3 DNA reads TGTGCCAGCAGCCAAGATAGGGCGGGACACCAAGATTTT.

CDR3 sequence (DNA): TGTGCCAGCAGCTTATTGGAACAGGGGATCCACGAGCAGTACTTC. Its protein is CASSLLEQGIHEQYF. This rearrangement joins TRBV7-6 to TRBJ2-7; 7 bases line up with TRBD1. From germline, CDR1 is SGHVS and CDR2 FNYEAQ. The V and J ends lost 2 bases and 5 bases, in that order; junction bases with no gene match: 9. CDR3 length equals 15 residues.

The DNA for the CDR3 is TGCGCCAGCAGCCAAGATAGCGGAGGGACCGGGGAGCTGTTTTTT. The encoded protein is CASSQDSGGTGELFF. The rearrangement links TRBV4-3 to TRBJ2-2; TRBD2 might be the D (6 bases). CDR1 LGHNA and CDR2 YSLEER come from the germline V gene. The CDR3 has 15 amino acids. Trimming shortened V by 0 bases and J by 5 bases, and 10 bases separated the two germline ends.

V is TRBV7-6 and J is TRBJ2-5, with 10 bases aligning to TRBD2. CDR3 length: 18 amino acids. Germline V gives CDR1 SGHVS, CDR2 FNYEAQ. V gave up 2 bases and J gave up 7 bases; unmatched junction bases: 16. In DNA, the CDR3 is TGTGCCAGCAGCTTAAGGTCTAATCTAGCGGGGGTCCCGGGGACCCAGTACTTC. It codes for CASSLRSNLAGVPGTQYF. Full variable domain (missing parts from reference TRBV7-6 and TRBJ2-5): GAGVSQSPRYKVTKRGQDVALRCDPISGHVSLYWYRQALGQGPEFLTYFNYEAQQDKSGLPNDRFSAERPEGSISTLTIQRTEQRDSAMYRCASSLRSNLAGVPGTQYFGPGTRLLVL.

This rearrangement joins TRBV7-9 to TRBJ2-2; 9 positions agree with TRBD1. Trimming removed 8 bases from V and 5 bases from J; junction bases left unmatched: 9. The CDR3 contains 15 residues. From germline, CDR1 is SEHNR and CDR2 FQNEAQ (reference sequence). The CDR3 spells CASHHPGTGTGELFF. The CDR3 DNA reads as TGTGCCAGCCACCACCCCGGGACAGGGACCGGGGAGCTGTTTTTT.

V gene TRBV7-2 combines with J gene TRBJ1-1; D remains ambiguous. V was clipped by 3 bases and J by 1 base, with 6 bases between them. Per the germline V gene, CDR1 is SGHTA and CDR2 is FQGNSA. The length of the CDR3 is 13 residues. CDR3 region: CASSFSPNTEAFF. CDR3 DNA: TGTGCCAGCAGCTTCTCCCCGAACACTGAAGCTTTCTTT.

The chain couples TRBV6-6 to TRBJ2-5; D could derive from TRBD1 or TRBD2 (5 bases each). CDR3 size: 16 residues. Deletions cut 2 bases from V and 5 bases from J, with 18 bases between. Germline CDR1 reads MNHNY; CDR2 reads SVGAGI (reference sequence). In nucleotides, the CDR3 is TGTGCCAGCAGTTACCCGAGGGATGGGGGAGCGGAGACCCAGTACTTC. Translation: CASSYPRDGGAETQYF.

The CDR3 sequence: CASSLWTGNIEQYF. The CDR3 region has the DNA TGTGCCAGCAGCTTATGGACAGGGAATATCGAGCAGTACTTC. The chain links TRBV11-3 to TRBJ2-7; 8 bases map to TRBD1. CDR1 is SGHNT and CDR2 is YENEEA in the germline V gene. The CDR3 totals 14 residues. V gave up 2 bases and J gave up 6 bases; unmatched junction bases: 6.

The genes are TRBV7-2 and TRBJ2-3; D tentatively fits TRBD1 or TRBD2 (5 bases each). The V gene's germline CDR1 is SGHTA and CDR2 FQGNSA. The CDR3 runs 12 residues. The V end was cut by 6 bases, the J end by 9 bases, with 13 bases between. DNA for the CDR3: TGTGCCAGCAGTCCCCCGGGACCCACGCAGTATTTT. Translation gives CASSPPGPTQYF.

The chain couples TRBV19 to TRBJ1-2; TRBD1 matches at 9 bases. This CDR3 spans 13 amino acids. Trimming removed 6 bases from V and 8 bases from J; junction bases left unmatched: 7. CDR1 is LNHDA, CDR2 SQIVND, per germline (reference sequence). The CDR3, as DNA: TGTGCCAGTAGACCAACAGGGGGCTTAGGCTACACCTTC. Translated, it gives CASRPTGGLGYTF.

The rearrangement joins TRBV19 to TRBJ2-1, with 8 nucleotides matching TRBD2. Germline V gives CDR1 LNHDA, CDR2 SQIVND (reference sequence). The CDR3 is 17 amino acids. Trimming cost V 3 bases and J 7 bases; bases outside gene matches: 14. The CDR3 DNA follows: TGTGCCAGTAGTATGGCTAGGGCGGGGGGTCTTCTAAATGAGCAGTTCTTC. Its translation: CASSMARAGGLLNEQFF.